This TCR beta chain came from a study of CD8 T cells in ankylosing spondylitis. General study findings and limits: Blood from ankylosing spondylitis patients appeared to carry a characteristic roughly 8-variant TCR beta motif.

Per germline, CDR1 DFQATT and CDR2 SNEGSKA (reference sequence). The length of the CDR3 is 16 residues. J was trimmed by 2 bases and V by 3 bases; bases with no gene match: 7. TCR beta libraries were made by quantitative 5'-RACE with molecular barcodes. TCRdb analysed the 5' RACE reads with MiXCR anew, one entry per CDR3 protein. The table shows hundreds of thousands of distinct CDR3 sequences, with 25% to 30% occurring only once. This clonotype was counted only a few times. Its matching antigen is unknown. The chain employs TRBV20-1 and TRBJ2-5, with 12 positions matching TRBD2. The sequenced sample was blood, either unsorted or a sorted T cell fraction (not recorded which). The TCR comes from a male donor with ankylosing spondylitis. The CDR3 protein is CSASGRTSGMQETQYF. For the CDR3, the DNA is TGCAGTGCTAGTGGCCGGACTAGCGGGATGCAAGAGACCCAGTACTTC.